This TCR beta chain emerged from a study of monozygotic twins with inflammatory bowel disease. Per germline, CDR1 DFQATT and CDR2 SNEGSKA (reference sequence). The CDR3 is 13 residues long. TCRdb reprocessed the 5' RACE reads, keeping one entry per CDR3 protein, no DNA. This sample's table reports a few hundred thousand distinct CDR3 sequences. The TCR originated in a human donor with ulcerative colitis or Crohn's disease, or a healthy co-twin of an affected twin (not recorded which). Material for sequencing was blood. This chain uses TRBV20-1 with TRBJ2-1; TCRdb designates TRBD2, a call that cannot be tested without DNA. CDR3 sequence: CSAPRKSYNEQFF.